This TCR beta chain was found in a study of cytomegalovirus exposure and HLA in healthy donors. General observations from the study: Researchers left out some V segments, among them TRBV6-2 and TRBV6-3, as indistinguishable. The study put 150 or so TCR beta chains on its list as cytomegalovirus-associated. It emerged from a later analysis that several of the most significant clusters appeared to be linked to common viral pathogens.

The CDR3 contains 12 residues. Deletions cut 5 bases from V and 0 bases from J, with 4 bases between. Germline V lookup: CDR1 SGHTA, CDR2 FQGNSA. A remark on this clone: Its antigen is still unknown.

Researchers ran the PCR with 60 Vbeta and 13 Jbeta primers. The repertoire was sequenced with immunoSEQ multiplex PCR; TCRdb's copy has only in-frame clones and lacks some. This listing includes over 100,000 clones. The sample taken for sequencing was PBMCs. This chain links TRBV7-2 with TRBJ1-1; unclear D gene. This clonotype was obtained from a man between 40 and 49 years old in good health and CMV-seropositive. The CDR3 region is CASSIMNTEAFF. The DNA of the CDR3 is TGTGCCAGCAGCATCATGAACACTGAAGCTTTCTTT.